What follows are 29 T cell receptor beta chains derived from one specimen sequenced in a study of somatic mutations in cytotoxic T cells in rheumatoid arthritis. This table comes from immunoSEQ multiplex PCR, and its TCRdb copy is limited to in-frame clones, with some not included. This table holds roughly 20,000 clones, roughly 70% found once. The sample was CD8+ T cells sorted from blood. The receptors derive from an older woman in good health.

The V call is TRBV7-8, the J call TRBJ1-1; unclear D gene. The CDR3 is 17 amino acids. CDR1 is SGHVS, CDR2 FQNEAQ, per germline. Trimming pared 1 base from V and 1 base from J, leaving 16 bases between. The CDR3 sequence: CASSLGWHNAPNTEAFF. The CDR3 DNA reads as TGTGCCAGCAGCTTAGGCTGGCACAACGCCCCGAACACTGAAGCTTTCTTT.

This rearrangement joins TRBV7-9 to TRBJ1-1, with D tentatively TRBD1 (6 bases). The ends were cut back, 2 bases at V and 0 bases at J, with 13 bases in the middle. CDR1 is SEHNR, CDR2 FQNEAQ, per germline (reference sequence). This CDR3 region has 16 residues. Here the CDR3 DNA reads TGTGCCAGCAGCTTAATTAAGGGACACTTGAACACTGAAGCTTTCTTT. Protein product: CASSLIKGHLNTEAFF.

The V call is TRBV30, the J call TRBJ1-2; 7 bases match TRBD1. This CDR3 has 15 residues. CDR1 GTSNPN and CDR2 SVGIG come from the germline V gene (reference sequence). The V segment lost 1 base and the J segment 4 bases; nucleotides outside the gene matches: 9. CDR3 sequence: CAWSEGGQVIYGYTF. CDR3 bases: TGTGCCTGGAGTGAGGGTGGACAGGTGATCTATGGCTACACCTTC.

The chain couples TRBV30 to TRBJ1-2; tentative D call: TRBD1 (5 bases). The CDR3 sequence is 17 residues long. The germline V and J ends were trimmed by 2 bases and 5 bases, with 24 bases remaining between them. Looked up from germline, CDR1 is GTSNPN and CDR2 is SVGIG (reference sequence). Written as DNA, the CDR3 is TGTGCCTGGAGTCCCTGGGGGGGACCCTCGCCTGGGTATGGCTACACCTTC. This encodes CAWSPWGGPSPGYGYTF.

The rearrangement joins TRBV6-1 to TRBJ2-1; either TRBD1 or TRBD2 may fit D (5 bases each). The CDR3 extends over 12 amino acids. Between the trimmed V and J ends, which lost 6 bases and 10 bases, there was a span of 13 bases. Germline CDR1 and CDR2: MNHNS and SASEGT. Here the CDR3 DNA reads TGTGCCAGCAGCGACGGGACGGAGGAGCAGTTCTTC. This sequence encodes CASSDGTEEQFF.

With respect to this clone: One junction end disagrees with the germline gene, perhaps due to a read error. DNA for the CDR3: TGTGCTAGTGGCTTGGACACGAAAGATGGCTACACCTTC. Translating it yields CASGLDTKDGYTF. The chain combines TRBV12-5 with TRBJ1-2; D may be TRBD1 (5 bases). The germline gives CDR1 LGHNT, CDR2 FRNRAP. CDR3 length: 13 amino acids.

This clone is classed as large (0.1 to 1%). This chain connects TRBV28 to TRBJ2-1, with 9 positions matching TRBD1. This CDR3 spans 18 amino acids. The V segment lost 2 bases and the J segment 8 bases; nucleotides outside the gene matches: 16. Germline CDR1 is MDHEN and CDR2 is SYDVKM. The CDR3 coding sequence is TGTGCCAGCAGTTTAGAGGAACTGGGACAGGGAGGGTGGGATGAGCAGTTCTTC. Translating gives CASSLEELGQGGWDEQFF.

CDR3 in amino acids: CAISEWDRIRSGNTIYF. The DNA of the CDR3 is TGTGCCATCAGTGAGTGGGACAGGATCCGCTCTGGAAACACCATATATTTT. This rearrangement joins TRBV10-3 to TRBJ1-3; 8 nucleotides line up with TRBD1. V lost 1 base, J lost 0 bases, and 5 bases stayed unmatched. The V gene's germline CDR1 is ENHRY and CDR2 SYGVKD. The CDR3 is 17 amino acids.

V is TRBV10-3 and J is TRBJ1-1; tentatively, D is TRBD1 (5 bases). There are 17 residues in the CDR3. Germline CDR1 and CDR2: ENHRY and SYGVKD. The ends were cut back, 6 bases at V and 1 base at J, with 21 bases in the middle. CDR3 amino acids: CAIRVTDLGAKNTEAFF. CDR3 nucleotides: TGTGCCATCAGGGTGACAGACCTCGGGGCTAAGAACACTGAAGCTTTCTTT.

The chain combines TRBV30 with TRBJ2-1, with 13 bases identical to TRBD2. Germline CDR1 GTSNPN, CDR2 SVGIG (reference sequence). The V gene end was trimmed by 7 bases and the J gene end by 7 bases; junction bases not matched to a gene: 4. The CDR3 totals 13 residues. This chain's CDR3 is CASKTSGRNEQFF. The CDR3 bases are TGTGCCTCCAAGACTAGCGGGAGGAATGAGCAGTTCTTC.

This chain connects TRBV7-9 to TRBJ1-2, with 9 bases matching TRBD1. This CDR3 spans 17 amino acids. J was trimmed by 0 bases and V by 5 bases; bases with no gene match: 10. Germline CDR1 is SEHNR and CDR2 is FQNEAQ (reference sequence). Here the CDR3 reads CASSTLDRGVSNYGYTF. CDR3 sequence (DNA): TGTGCCAGCAGCACCCTAGACAGGGGGGTATCTAACTATGGCTACACCTTC. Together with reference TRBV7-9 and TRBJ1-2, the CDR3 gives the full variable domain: DTGVSQNPRHKITKRGQNVTFRCDPISEHNRLYWYRQTLGQGPEFLTYFQNEAQLEKSRLLSDRFSAERPKGSFSTLEIQRTEQGDSAMYLCASSTLDRGVSNYGYTFGSGTRLTVV.

This CDR3 reads CASSPDRGNGSPLHF. The CDR3 coding sequence is TGTGCCAGCAGCCCGGACAGGGGCAATGGTTCACCCCTCCACTTT. J is TRBJ1-6 and V is TRBV5-6, with 9 bases matching TRBD1. V shed 4 bases and J 9 bases; nucleotides not matched to a gene: 8. The CDR3 runs 15 residues. Germline assignment: CDR1 SGHDT and CDR2 YYEEEE.

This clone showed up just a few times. CDR3 nucleotide sequence: TGTGCCAGCAGGAAAGACAGGGGAGCCCACGAGCAGTACTTC. Protein: CASRKDRGAHEQYF. This chain links TRBV7-9 with TRBJ2-7; 8 bases match TRBD1. J lost 5 bases, V lost 6 bases, and 9 bases had no gene match. The germline gives CDR1 SEHNR, CDR2 FQNEAQ (reference sequence). The CDR3 has 14 residues.

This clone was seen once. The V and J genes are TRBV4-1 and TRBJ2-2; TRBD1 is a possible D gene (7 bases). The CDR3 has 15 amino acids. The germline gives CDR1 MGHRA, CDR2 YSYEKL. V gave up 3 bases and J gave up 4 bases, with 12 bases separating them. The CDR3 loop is CASSHAGGSTGELFF. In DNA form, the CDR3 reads TGCGCCAGCAGCCACGCAGGGGGGAGCACCGGGGAGCTGTTTTTT.

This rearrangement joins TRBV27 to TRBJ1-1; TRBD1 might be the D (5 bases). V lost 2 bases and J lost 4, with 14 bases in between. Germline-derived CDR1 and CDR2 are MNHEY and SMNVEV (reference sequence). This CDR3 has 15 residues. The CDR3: CASSLAFGGSTEAFF. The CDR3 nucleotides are TGTGCCAGCAGTTTAGCCTTCGGGGGTAGCACTGAAGCTTTCTTT.

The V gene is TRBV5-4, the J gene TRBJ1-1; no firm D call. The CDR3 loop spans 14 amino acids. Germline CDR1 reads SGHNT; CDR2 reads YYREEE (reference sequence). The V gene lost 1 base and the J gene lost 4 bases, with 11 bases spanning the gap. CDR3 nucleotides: TGTGCCAGCAGCTTGTCGGGGATGTCCACTGAAGCTTTCTTT. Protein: CASSLSGMSTEAFF.

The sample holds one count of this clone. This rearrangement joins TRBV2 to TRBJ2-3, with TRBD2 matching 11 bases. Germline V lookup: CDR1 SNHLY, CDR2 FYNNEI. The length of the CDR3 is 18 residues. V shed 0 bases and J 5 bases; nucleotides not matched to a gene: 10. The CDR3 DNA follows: TGTGCCAGCAGTGAAGCGTTGGCTAGCGGGGGGCCTTTAGATACGCAGTATTTT. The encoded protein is CASSEALASGGPLDTQYF.

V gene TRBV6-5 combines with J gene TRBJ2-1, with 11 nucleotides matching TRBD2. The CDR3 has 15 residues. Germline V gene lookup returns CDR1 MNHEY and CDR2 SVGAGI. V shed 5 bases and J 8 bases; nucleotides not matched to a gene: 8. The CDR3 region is CASSATSGRHHEQFF. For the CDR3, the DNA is TGTGCCAGCAGTGCCACTAGCGGGAGACACCATGAGCAGTTCTTC.

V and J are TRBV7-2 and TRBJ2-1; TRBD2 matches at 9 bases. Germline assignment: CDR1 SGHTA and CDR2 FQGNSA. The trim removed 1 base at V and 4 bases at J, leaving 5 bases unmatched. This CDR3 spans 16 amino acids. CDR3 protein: CASSLDVAGVYNEQFF. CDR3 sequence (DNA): TGTGCCAGCAGCTTAGATGTAGCGGGGGTTTACAATGAGCAGTTCTTC.

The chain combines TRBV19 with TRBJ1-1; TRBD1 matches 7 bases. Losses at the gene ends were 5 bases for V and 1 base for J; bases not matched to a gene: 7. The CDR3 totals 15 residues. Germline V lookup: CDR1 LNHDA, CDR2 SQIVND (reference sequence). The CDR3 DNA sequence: TGTGCCAGTAGTGTACCGGGACAGCGGAACACTGAAGCTTTCTTT. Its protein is CASSVPGQRNTEAFF.

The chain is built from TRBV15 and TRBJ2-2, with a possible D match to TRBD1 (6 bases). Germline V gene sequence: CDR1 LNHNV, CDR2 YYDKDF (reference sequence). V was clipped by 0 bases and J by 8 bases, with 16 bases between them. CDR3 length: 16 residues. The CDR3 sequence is CATSREAGAAAGELFF. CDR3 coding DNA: TGTGCCACCAGCAGAGAGGCAGGGGCCGCAGCTGGGGAGCTGTTTTTT. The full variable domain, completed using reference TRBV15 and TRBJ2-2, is DAMVIQNPRYQVTQFGKPVTLSCSQTLNHNVMYWYQQKSSQAPKLLFHYYDKDFNNEADTPDNFQSRRPNTSFCFLDIRSPGLGDTAMYLCATSREAGAAAGELFFGEGSRLTVL.

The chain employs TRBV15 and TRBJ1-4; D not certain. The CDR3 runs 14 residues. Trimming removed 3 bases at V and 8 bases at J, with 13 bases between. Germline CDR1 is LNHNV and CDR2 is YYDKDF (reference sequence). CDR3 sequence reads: CATSSPELGEKLFF. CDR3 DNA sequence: TGTGCCACCAGCAGTCCAGAACTCGGGGAAAAACTGTTTTTT.

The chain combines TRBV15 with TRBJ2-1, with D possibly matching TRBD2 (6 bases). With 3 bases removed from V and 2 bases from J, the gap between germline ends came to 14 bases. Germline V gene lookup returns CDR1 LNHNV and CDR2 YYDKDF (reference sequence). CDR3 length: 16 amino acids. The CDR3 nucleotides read TGTGCCACCAGCAGTGCCTCAGGAGGGGCCTACAATGAGCAGTTCTTC. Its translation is CATSSASGGAYNEQFF.

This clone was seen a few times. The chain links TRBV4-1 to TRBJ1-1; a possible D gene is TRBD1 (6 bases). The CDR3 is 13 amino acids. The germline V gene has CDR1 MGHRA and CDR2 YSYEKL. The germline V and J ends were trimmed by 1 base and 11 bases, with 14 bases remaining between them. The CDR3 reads CASSQGTGFAAFF. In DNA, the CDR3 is TGCGCCAGCAGCCAAGGTACAGGGTTTGCGGCTTTCTTT.

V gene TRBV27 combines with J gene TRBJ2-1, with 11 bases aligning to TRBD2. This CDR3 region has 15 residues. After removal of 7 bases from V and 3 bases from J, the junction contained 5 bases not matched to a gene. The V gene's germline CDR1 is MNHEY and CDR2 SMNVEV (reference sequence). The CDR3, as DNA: TGTGCCAGCACCACCGGGACTAGCGGCTACAATGAGCAGTTCTTC. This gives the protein CASTTGTSGYNEQFF.

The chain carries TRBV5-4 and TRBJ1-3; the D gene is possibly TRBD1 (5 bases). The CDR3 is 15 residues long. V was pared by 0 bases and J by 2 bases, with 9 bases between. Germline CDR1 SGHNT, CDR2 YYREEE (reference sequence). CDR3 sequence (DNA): TGTGCCAGCAGCTTGGGGGCAGGGCCTGGAAACACCATATATTTT. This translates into CASSLGAGPGNTIYF.

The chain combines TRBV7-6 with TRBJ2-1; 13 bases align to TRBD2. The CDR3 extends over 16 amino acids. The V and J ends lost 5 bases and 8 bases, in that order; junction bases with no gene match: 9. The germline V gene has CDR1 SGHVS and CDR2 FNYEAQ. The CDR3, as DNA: TGTGCCAGCAGCCTCACGACTAGCGGGGGGCTTGATGAGCAGTTCTTC. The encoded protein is CASSLTTSGGLDEQFF.

In nucleotides, the CDR3 is TGTGCCAGCTCACCCGGGAGGGAGGCGAACACTGAAGCTTTCTTT. It specifies CASSPGREANTEAFF. This sequence joins TRBV18 and TRBJ1-1; D ambiguous. The CDR3 spans 15 residues. Trimming removed 3 bases at V and 1 base at J, with 12 bases between. From germline, CDR1 is KGHSH and CDR2 LQKENI. Full variable domain (outside the CDR3, taken from reference TRBV18 and TRBJ1-1): NAGVMQNPRHLVRRRGQEARLRCSPMKGHSHVYWYRQLPEEGLKFMVYLQKENIIDESGMPKERFSAEFPKEGPSILRIQQVVRGDSAAYFCASSPGREANTEAFFGQGTRLTVV.

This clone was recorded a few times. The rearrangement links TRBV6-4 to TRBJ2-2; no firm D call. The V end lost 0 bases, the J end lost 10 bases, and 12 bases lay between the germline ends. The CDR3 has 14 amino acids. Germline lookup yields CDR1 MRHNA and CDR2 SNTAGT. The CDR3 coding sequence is TGTGCCAGCAGTGACTCCTCCGTGAGCGAGGAGCTGTTTTTT. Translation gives CASSDSSVSEELFF.